The next 23 T cell receptor beta chains were all read from a single sample in a study of T cell changes during pregnancy in multiple sclerosis. Using immunoSEQ multiplex PCR, the repertoire was profiled, and TCRdb retains in-frame clones only, with some absent. The sample records approximately 70,000 clones, about 91% being singletons. Sequences were derived from peripheral blood, sampled in the first trimester of pregnancy. These TCRs come from a female donor with multiple sclerosis, enrolled in a pregnancy study.

This clone was observed once. This chain connects TRBV7-9 to TRBJ2-3; D is uncertain. The CDR3 is 14 amino acids. Trimming took 0 bases from V and 4 from J, leaving 8 bases between them. Germline-derived CDR1 and CDR2 are SEHNR and FQNEAQ (reference sequence). CDR3 bases: TGTGCCAGCAGCTTAGCGGGCCGGCCAGATACGCAGTATTTT. Amino acid sequence: CASSLAGRPDTQYF.

The DNA of the CDR3 is TGCGCCAGCAGCTATCTCGGCGGGCTGTTTTTT. It translates to CASSYLGGLFF. The chain carries TRBV5-1 and TRBJ2-2; D not certain. This CDR3 has 11 residues. V lost 3 bases and J 13 bases, leaving 10 bases between the germline ends. Germline-derived CDR1 and CDR2 are SGHRS and YFSETQ.

The rearrangement joins TRBV9 to TRBJ2-3; 7 bases align to TRBD2. The ends lost 0 bases at V and 0 bases at J; junction bases unmatched: 4. The CDR3 runs to 16 residues. Germline CDR1 reads SGDLS; CDR2 reads YYNGEE. The CDR3 spells CASSVGLALSTDTQYF. The CDR3 DNA reads as TGTGCCAGCAGCGTAGGACTAGCTCTCAGCACAGATACGCAGTATTTT.

V gene TRBV11-2 combines with J gene TRBJ1-1, with 11 bases matching TRBD1. Germline CDR1 SGHAT, CDR2 FQNNGV. After removal of 3 bases from V and 5 bases from J, the junction contained 5 bases not matched to a gene. There are 15 residues in the CDR3. The CDR3 DNA reads as TGTGCCAGCAGCTTCTCCGGGACAGGGGGAACTGAAGCTTTCTTT. The encoded protein is CASSFSGTGGTEAFF.

J is TRBJ2-4 and V is TRBV27; tentatively, D is TRBD1 (6 bases). The CDR3 spans 14 residues. Germline CDR1 MNHEY, CDR2 SMNVEV (reference sequence). The V and J ends lost 2 bases and 4 bases respectively, with 9 bases between them. CDR3 DNA sequence: TGTGCCAGCAGTTTAACGACAGGTAAAAACATTCAGTACTTC. It yields the protein CASSLTTGKNIQYF.

This chain connects TRBV7-3 to TRBJ2-5, with D tentatively TRBD1 (6 bases). CDR1 and CDR2 (germline): SGHTA, FQGTGA. The CDR3 sequence is 13 residues long. Trimming stripped 4 bases from V and 4 bases from J, with 10 bases between. CDR3 in DNA: TGTGCCAGCAGCTGGACAGATGGAGAGACCCAGTACTTC. It yields the protein CASSWTDGETQYF.

J is TRBJ2-7 and V is TRBV6-1; perhaps TRBD2 as D (6 bases). Germline-derived CDR1 and CDR2 are MNHNS and SASEGT. The CDR3 is 14 amino acids. V was shortened by 7 bases and J by 2 bases, with 15 bases between the two germline ends. The CDR3 region has the DNA TGTGCCAGCACCCCGGACGGGGGTACCTACGAGCAGTACTTC. Translating gives CASTPDGGTYEQYF.

As to this clone: A read error may produce the germline difference seen at one junction end. The rearrangement uses TRBV28 and TRBJ2-7; 9 bases are a match to TRBD1. From germline, CDR1 is MDHEN and CDR2 SYDVKM. The CDR3 spans 15 residues. The CDR3 nucleotides are TGTGTCAGCAGATTCGGACAGGGGAGGACCTACGAGCAGTACTTC. It yields the protein CVSRFGQGRTYEQYF.

This sequence joins TRBV27 and TRBJ1-2, with TRBD1 matching over 11 bases. Germline CDR1 MNHEY, CDR2 SMNVEV (reference sequence). The J segment lost 5 bases and the V segment lost 3 bases, leaving 8 bases of the junction unmatched. The CDR3 consists of 16 residues. The CDR3 nucleotides are TGTGCCAGCAGTTTCCACCCGGGACAGGGGGGGTATGGCTACACCTTC. This translates into CASSFHPGQGGYGYTF.

The rearrangement uses TRBV19 and TRBJ1-2, with a weak D call TRBD1 (6 bases). Germline CDR1 is LNHDA and CDR2 is SQIVND (reference sequence). The CDR3 is 16 amino acids. The V end was cut by 5 bases, the J end by 4 bases, with 20 bases between. CDR3: CASSASQGLGGYGYTF. The DNA for the CDR3 is TGTGCCAGTAGTGCTTCGCAGGGGCTAGGGGGCTATGGCTACACCTTC.

This clone was detected only once. One end of the junction is discordant with germline, which a read error may explain. The rearrangement uses TRBV30 and TRBJ1-2, with D maybe TRBD1 (5 bases). The CDR3 is 12 residues long. Germline V gives CDR1 GTSNPN, CDR2 SVGIG (reference sequence). The CDR3 DNA reads as TGTGCCTGGAGTAGATCAAGACAGAGCTCCCGCTTC. Translating it yields CAWSRSRQSSRF.

The V gene is TRBV19, the J gene TRBJ2-7; 8 bases are a match to TRBD1. The junction had 2 bases not matched to a gene; V was cut back by 4 bases and J by 0 bases. Germline CDR1 reads LNHDA; CDR2 reads SQIVND (reference sequence). The CDR3 covers 14 residues. The CDR3 loop is CASSKDRASYEQYF. CDR3 DNA sequence: TGTGCCAGTAGTAAGGACAGGGCCTCCTACGAGCAGTACTTC.

The chain is built from TRBV30 and TRBJ1-4; 9 nucleotides agree with TRBD1. The germline gives CDR1 GTSNPN, CDR2 SVGIG (reference sequence). Trimming took 0 bases from V and 5 from J; bases not matched to a gene: 7. This CDR3 is 16 amino acids long. CDR3 sequence reads: CAWSVGTGTGNEKLFF. DNA for the CDR3: TGTGCCTGGAGTGTGGGGACAGGGACGGGGAATGAAAAACTGTTTTTT.

The chain combines TRBV9 with TRBJ1-1; 9 bases align to TRBD1. V shed 3 bases, J shed 0 bases, and the junction held 12 bases outside the gene matches. From germline, CDR1 is SGDLS and CDR2 YYNGEE. This CDR3 is 18 amino acids long. CDR3 DNA: TGTGCCAGCAGCGACCAGGGACAGGGAGGTAACATGAACACTGAAGCTTTCTTT. This translates into CASSDQGQGGNMNTEAFF.

Comments on this clone: The missing conserved phenylalanine or tryptophan at the end of this CDR3 makes a read error likely. Because the CDR3's place on the DNA is in doubt, the DNA is left out and the CDR3 is given as listed by TCRdb. The chain joins TRBV6-4 to TRBJ2-4; the table's D call of TRBD2 was not tested on the DNA. The CDR3 extends over 12 residues, inclusive of both ends. The germline V gene encodes CDR1 MRHNA and CDR2 SNTAGT. The CDR3 is CASSDSGGLGLL.

This chain uses TRBV5-1 with TRBJ2-5; 12 bases align to TRBD2. J gave up 9 bases and V 2 bases, and 11 bases lay outside the gene matches. CDR3 length: 16 amino acids. The germline V gene has CDR1 SGHRS and CDR2 YFSETQ. The CDR3 sequence: CASSLTRTSGVGAQYF. The CDR3 DNA follows: TGCGCCAGCAGCTTAACCCGGACTAGCGGGGTGGGGGCCCAGTACTTC.

The chain uses TRBV2 and TRBJ1-4; D is unresolved. Germline V CDR1 and CDR2: SNHLY, FYNNEI. The CDR3 has 15 residues. Trimming removed 6 bases at V and 0 bases at J, with 11 bases between. CDR3 protein: CASRAYQSTNEKLFF. Written as DNA, the CDR3 is TGTGCCAGCAGGGCATACCAGTCAACTAATGAAAAACTGTTTTTT.

The rearrangement links TRBV6-5 to TRBJ1-2; D gene uncertain. The CDR3 extends over 16 amino acids. The germline V gene has CDR1 MNHEY and CDR2 SVGAGI. The ends were cut back, 0 bases at V and 2 bases at J, with 13 bases in the middle. CDR3 coding DNA: TGTGCCAGCAGTTACTCGTTCTCGGGTCGGAACTATGGCTACACCTTC. Its translation is CASSYSFSGRNYGYTF.

V and J are TRBV2 and TRBJ2-4; D is perhaps TRBD2 (6 bases). Trimming shortened V by 8 bases and J by 8 bases, and 19 bases separated the two germline ends. Germline values: CDR1 SNHLY, CDR2 FYNNEI. The CDR3 is 14 amino acids. The CDR3 nucleotides are TGTGCCAGCCACAGGACCTTCCCGGGGGACATTCAGTACTTC. Amino acids: CASHRTFPGDIQYF.

This sequence joins TRBV30 and TRBJ1-1; 7 bases map to TRBD1. Germline CDR1 GTSNPN, CDR2 SVGIG (reference sequence). The CDR3 contains 13 residues. The ends lost 4 bases at V and 1 base at J; junction bases unmatched: 3. The CDR3 reads CAWKGGRNTEAFF. CDR3 DNA: TGTGCCTGGAAAGGGGGCAGGAACACTGAAGCTTTCTTT.

The chain recombines TRBV25-1 with TRBJ2-5; the D gene is possibly TRBD2 (7 bases). V lost 1 base, J lost 5 bases, and 14 bases lay in between. Germline V gives CDR1 MGHDK, CDR2 SYGVNS. CDR3 length equals 15 residues. CDR3 nucleotides: TGTGCCAGCAGTGAATGGGGGGGGCGCGGGGAGACCCAGTACTTC. It yields the protein CASSEWGGRGETQYF.

V usage is TRBV7-9 and J usage is TRBJ1-2, with D uncertain. The CDR3 has 14 amino acids. Germline V lookup: CDR1 SEHNR, CDR2 FQNEAQ (reference sequence). Between the trimmed V and J ends, which lost 1 base and 3 bases, there was a span of 9 bases. The CDR3 bases are TGTGCCAGCAGCTTAGTCCCCGTCGACTATGGCTACACCTTC. Protein sequence: CASSLVPVDYGYTF. Based on the CDR3 plus reference TRBV7-9 and TRBJ1-2, the full variable domain is DTGVSQNPRHKITKRGQNVTFRCDPISEHNRLYWYRQTLGQGPEFLTYFQNEAQLEKSRLLSDRFSAERPKGSFSTLEIQRTEQGDSAMYLCASSLVPVDYGYTFGSGTRLTVV.

The chain uses TRBV19 and TRBJ1-4; TRBD1 matches at 7 bases. J lost 4 bases, V lost 6 bases, and 2 bases had no gene match. The CDR3 runs 13 residues. Germline loops: CDR1 LNHDA, CDR2 SQIVND (reference sequence). Here the CDR3 reads CASRGQFNEKLFF. CDR3 nucleotide sequence: TGTGCCAGTAGGGGACAGTTTAATGAAAAACTGTTTTTT. Full variable domain (remainder filled in from reference TRBV19 and TRBJ1-4): DGGITQSPKYLFRKEGQNVTLSCEQNLNHDAMYWYRQDPGQGLRLIYYSQIVNDFQKGDIAEGYSVSREKKESFPLTVTSAQKNPTAFYLCASRGQFNEKLFFGSGTQLSVL.